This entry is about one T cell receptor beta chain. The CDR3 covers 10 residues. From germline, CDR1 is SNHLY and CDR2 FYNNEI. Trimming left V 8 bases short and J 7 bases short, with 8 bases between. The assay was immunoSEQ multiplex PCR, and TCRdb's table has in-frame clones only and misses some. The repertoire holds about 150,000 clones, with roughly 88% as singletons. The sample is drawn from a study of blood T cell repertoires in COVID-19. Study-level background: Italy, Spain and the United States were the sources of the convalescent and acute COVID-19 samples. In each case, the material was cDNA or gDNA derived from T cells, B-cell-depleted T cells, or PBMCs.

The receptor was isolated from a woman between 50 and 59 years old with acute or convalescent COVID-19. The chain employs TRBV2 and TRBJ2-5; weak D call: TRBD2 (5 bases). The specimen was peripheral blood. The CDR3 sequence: CASHGGTQYF. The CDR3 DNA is TGTGCCAGCCACGGAGGGACCCAGTACTTC.